Listed below are T cell receptor beta chains from one sample, sequenced in a study of response to subunit inactivated influenza vaccine. TCRdb ran MiXCR on the RT-PCR reads and lists one entry per CDR3 protein. This sample has 300,000 to 350,000 distinct CDR3 sequences, with 20% to 25% found just once. The input for sequencing was PBMCs from blood, taken about 20 months after vaccination. Source of these receptors: a man between 50 and 75 years old who received an inactivated influenza vaccine. CDR3s include the opening cysteine and the closing phenylalanine or tryptophan. A D gene is named only where the DNA matches it firmly. Size is omitted from some rows. Given values are once, few, many or a class for expanded clones.

abundance: NA
d_gene: TRBD1
j_gene: TRBJ1-5
v_gene: TRBV27
CDR3aa: CASRKGQGAQPQHF
CDR3nt: TGTGCCAGCAGAAAGGGACAGGGGGCCCAGCCCCAGCATTTT

abundance: NA
d_gene: NA
j_gene: TRBJ2-3
v_gene: TRBV12-3/TRBV12-4
CDR3aa: CASEDSNRADTQYF
CDR3nt: TGTGCCAGCGAGGACTCAAACCGGGCAGATACGCAGTATTTT

abundance: NA
d_gene: NA
j_gene: TRBJ2-6
v_gene: TRBV7-2
CDR3aa: CASSKDSSGANVLTF
CDR3nt: TGTGCCAGCAGCAAGGACAGCTCTGGGGCCAACGTCCTGACTTTC

abundance: NA
d_gene: NA
j_gene: TRBJ2-7
v_gene: TRBV7-3
CDR3aa: CASSPSPSSIIHEQYF
CDR3nt: TGTGCCAGCAGCCCTTCCCCTAGCTCTATTATCCACGAGCAGTACTTC

abundance: NA
d_gene: TRBD2
j_gene: TRBJ2-1
v_gene: TRBV27
CDR3aa: CASTVYGGSSYNEQFF
CDR3nt: TGTGCCAGCACCGTTTACGGCGGGAGCTCCTACAATGAGCAGTTCTTC

abundance: few
d_gene: TRBD2
j_gene: TRBJ2-3
v_gene: TRBV4-3
CDR3aa: CASSQEVAGESTDTQYF
CDR3nt: TGCGCCAGCAGCCAAGAGGTAGCGGGAGAAAGCACAGATACGCAGTATTTT

abundance: NA
d_gene: NA
j_gene: TRBJ1-5
v_gene: TRBV20-1
CDR3aa: CSARDRGPSNQPQHF
CDR3nt: TGCAGTGCTAGAGATCGGGGCCCCTCCAATCAGCCCCAGCATTTT

abundance: few
d_gene: NA
j_gene: TRBJ1-1
v_gene: TRBV5-1
CDR3aa: CASSSYGRGNTEAFF
CDR3nt: TGCGCCAGCAGCTCCTACGGACGAGGTAACACTGAAGCTTTCTTT

abundance: few
d_gene: TRBD2
j_gene: TRBJ2-1
v_gene: TRBV18
CDR3aa: CASSPLAGDYNEQFF
CDR3nt: TGTGCCAGCTCACCACTAGCGGGAGACTACAATGAGCAGTTCTTC

abundance: NA
d_gene: NA
j_gene: TRBJ2-2
v_gene: TRBV7-9
CDR3aa: CASSFPTGSVAGELFF
CDR3nt: TGTGCCAGCAGCTTCCCTACAGGGAGTGTAGCCGGGGAGCTGTTTTTT

abundance: NA
d_gene: NA
j_gene: TRBJ1-2
v_gene: TRBV12-3/TRBV12-4
CDR3aa: CASVPGTGVVGYTF
CDR3nt: TGTGCCAGCGTCCCGGGGACGGGGGTTGTTGGCTACACCTTC

abundance: NA
d_gene: NA
j_gene: TRBJ2-7
v_gene: TRBV3-1
CDR3aa: CASTQQGYEQYF
CDR3nt: TGTGCCAGCACCCAGCAGGGGTACGAGCAGTACTTC

abundance: many
d_gene: NA
j_gene: TRBJ1-2
v_gene: TRBV6-1
CDR3aa: CASSGSYGYTF
CDR3nt: TGTGCCAGCAGTGGAAGCTATGGCTACACCTTC

abundance: many
d_gene: NA
j_gene: TRBJ2-2
v_gene: TRBV4-3
CDR3aa: CASSPERFGELFF
CDR3nt: TGCGCCAGCAGCCCCGAGCGGTTCGGGGAGCTGTTTTTT

abundance: few
d_gene: NA
j_gene: TRBJ1-5
v_gene: TRBV5-8
CDR3aa: CASSLWAGQPQHF
CDR3nt: TGTGCCAGCAGCTTGTGGGCAGGGCAGCCCCAGCATTTT

abundance: NA
d_gene: TRBD1
j_gene: TRBJ1-5
v_gene: TRBV6-1
CDR3aa: CASSLSGTGRQPQHF
CDR3nt: TGTGCCAGCAGTCTCTCCGGGACAGGACGACAGCCCCAGCATTTT

abundance: NA
d_gene: NA
j_gene: TRBJ2-2
v_gene: TRBV11-2
CDR3aa: CASSLELVAGKTPRTGELFF
CDR3nt: TGTGCCAGCAGCTTAGAGTTGGTGGCAGGAAAGACCCCGCGCACCGGGGAGCTGTTTTTT

abundance: NA
d_gene: NA
j_gene: TRBJ2-5
v_gene: TRBV20-1
CDR3aa: CSASTQETQYF
CDR3nt: TGCAGTGCTAGTACCCAAGAGACCCAGTACTTC

abundance: NA
d_gene: NA
j_gene: TRBJ1-1
v_gene: TRBV5-4
CDR3aa: CASSSEANTEAFF
CDR3nt: TGTGCCAGCAGCTCGGAGGCGAACACTGAAGCTTTCTTT

abundance: many
d_gene: NA
j_gene: TRBJ1-1
v_gene: TRBV11-2
CDR3aa: CASSATMNTEAFF
CDR3nt: TGTGCCAGCAGCGCTACAATGAACACTGAAGCTTTCTTT

abundance: many
d_gene: NA
j_gene: TRBJ1-2
v_gene: TRBV11-2
CDR3aa: CASSLVRGASRGLITNYGYTF
CDR3nt: TGTGCCAGCAGCTTAGTTCGCGGGGCGTCCAGGGGCTTAATCACTAACTATGGCTACACCTTC

abundance: many
d_gene: NA
j_gene: TRBJ1-1
v_gene: TRBV11-2
CDR3aa: CASSATLNTEAFF
CDR3nt: TGTGCCAGCAGCGCTACACTGAACACTGAAGCTTTCTTT

abundance: NA
d_gene: NA
j_gene: TRBJ2-6
v_gene: TRBV27
CDR3aa: CASRTVSGANVLTF
CDR3nt: TGTGCCAGCAGGACCGTGTCTGGGGCCAACGTCCTGACTTTC

abundance: NA
d_gene: NA
j_gene: TRBJ1-5
v_gene: TRBV5-5
CDR3aa: CASGGDSDQPQHF
CDR3nt: TGTGCCAGCGGGGGTGATAGCGATCAGCCCCAGCATTTT

abundance: few
d_gene: NA
j_gene: TRBJ1-1
v_gene: TRBV12-3/TRBV12-4
CDR3aa: CASSPYSEAFF
CDR3nt: TGTGCCAGCAGTCCGTACAGTGAAGCTTTCTTT

abundance: few
d_gene: TRBD1
j_gene: TRBJ1-1
v_gene: TRBV9
CDR3aa: CASSPQGENTEAFF
CDR3nt: TGTGCCAGCAGCCCCCAGGGGGAAAACACTGAAGCTTTCTTT